The entry below describes one T cell receptor (beta chain). Antigen: not known. This sample was included in a study of cytomegalovirus exposure and HLA in healthy donors. Whole-study results and caveats: Researchers catalogued some 160 TCR beta chains as cytomegalovirus-associated. Usually a TCR sequence was rare, but some public TCRs were found in many donors.

V shed 5 bases and J shed 6 bases, with 17 bases lying between them. The CDR3 extends over 15 amino acids. The germline gives CDR1 MNHNY, CDR2 SVGAGI (reference sequence). Sequencing used immunoSEQ multiplex PCR; TCRdb keeps in-frame clones, though not all of them. Here the sample spans about 73,000 clones, about 95% being singletons. Specimen: PBMCs. This clonotype originated in a man younger than 30 in good health and CMV-seronegative. V is TRBV6-6 and J is TRBJ2-1; no clear D gene. For the CDR3, the DNA is TGTGCCAGCAGTCGAGAGAACCGGGTTAGCAATGAGCAGTTCTTC. Residues: CASSRENRVSNEQFF.